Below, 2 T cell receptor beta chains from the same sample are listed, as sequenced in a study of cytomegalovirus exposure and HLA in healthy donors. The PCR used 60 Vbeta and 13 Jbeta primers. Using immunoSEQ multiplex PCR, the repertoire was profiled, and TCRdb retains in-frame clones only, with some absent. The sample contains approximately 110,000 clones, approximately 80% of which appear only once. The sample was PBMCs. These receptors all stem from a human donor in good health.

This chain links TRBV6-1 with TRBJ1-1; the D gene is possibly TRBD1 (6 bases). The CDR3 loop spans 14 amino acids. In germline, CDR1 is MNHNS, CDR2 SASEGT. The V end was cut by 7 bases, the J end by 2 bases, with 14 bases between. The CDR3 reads CASTRDRTNTEAFF. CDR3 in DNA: TGTGCCAGCACCCGAGACAGGACCAACACTGAAGCTTTCTTT.

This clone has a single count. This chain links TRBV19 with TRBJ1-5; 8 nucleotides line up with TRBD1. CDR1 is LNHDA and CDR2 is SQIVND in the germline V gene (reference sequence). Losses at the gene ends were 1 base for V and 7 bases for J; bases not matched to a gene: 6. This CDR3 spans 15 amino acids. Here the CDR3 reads CASSIVQGAGQPQHF. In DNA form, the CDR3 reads TGTGCCAGTAGTATAGTTCAGGGGGCTGGGCAGCCCCAGCATTTT. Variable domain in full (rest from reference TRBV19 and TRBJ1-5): DGGITQSPKYLFRKEGQNVTLSCEQNLNHDAMYWYRQDPGQGLRLIYYSQIVNDFQKGDIAEGYSVSREKKESFPLTVTSAQKNPTAFYLCASSIVQGAGQPQHFGDGTRLSIL.